The subject of this entry is one T cell receptor beta chain. It has no known antigen specificity. One base away there is no much larger clone; base qualities are not given. TCR CDR3 regions were amplified from genomic DNA by multiplex PCR using the deep immunoSEQ assay. Genomic DNA extracted from each cell subset was distributed evenly over all wells of several immunoSEQ 96-well plates, and each plate served as one replicate. For sorted subsets, each replicate PCR was loaded with around 200 ng genomic DNA, equivalent to 25,000 to 30,000 T cell genomes. Purified libraries were quantified with a Qubit 3.0 fluorometer, sized on a Bioanalyzer 2100, and re-quantified with the KAPA Library Quantification kit. A separate single-read 150-cycle Illumina NextSeq 550 flow cell was used to sequence each immunoSEQ 96-well plate. For the original study's pipeline: Because the immunoSEQ output included only junctional sequences and no quality scores, the filtering could not be the same as the filtering used for full-length reads. Sequences were annotated with PyIR, a Python wrapper for IgBLAST v1.9, and V/J genes and CDR3 were assigned using IMGT germline references. Any read was removed if the V/J assignment was weak (E-value above 1e-6), the CDR3 was missing, or the read contained stop codons, out-of-frame junctions, or ambiguous translated residues. A V3J clonotype was defined by an identical inferred V gene, J gene, and CDR3 amino acid sequence. The percentage overlap between two repertoires was calculated by dividing the number of shared unique clonotypes by the size of the smaller repertoire. Richness of each repertoire was evaluated using RTK rarefaction, the Chao1 estimator, and Recon v2.1 estimates of unobserved clonotypes. For all TCRbeta clonotypes obtained by the gDNA method from four donors, generation probabilities were computed with OLGA. TCRdb holds this immuneACCESS table with in-frame rearrangements only. Some clones are missing; in checked studies, unresolved V genes explain under half, and the rest has no known cause. V and J calls and clone size are given by that table; D and trimming were obtained from the DNA. In all, the sample holds roughly 1 million clones, and 78% of those were seen once. The leading ten clones occupy under 0.65% of the sample.

The data are from a study of shared clonotypes between healthy human individuals (dated by TCRdb to 2018 to 2021). About the investigation overall: The cohort comprised two women and a few men aged 18 to 49 years. For each donor, CD4 naive and CD4 memory were each given three plates, CD8 naive was given two plates, and CD8 memory was given one plate. The study deeply sequenced blood TCR repertoires of 5 or 6 healthy adults to estimate repertoire size and the extent of clonotype sharing between individuals. Libraries were prepared and TCR repertoires were sequenced by different laboratories using diverse techniques, in order to increase sequencing depth and limit assay-specific biases. Each donor's leukapheresis produced roughly between roughly 0.85 and 9.5 billion PBMCs. Results and caveats for the whole study, not just this receptor: The genetic and exposure-history diversity represented was limited by the small number of donors. Sampling was limited to blood, and TCR repertoires in tissue likely differ from TCR repertoires in blood. Incomplete sequencing was indicated by rarefaction of sorted-subset datasets, despite the large sequencing depth. Naive subsets generally had larger estimated clonotype richness than memory subsets. Higher generation probabilities were observed for clonotypes shared by all four sorted-subset donors than for non-shared clonotypes. Sharing across several donors was observed for around 5% of naive CD4, under 4% of naive CD8, 2.3% of memory CD4, and around 0.4% of memory CD8 clonotypes. Pairwise subsampling indicated that sequencing depth was expected to affect the degree of clonotype sharing among donors.

Measured from the cysteine to the phenylalanine, the CDR3 is 17 residues long. Of the read, only the CDR3 DNA is kept; its 51 bases are in frame from base 1. V is cut by 1 base and J by 4 bases, and the space between the germline ends is 16 bases. The CDR1 and CDR2 encoded by the germline V gene are SGHTA and FQGNSA. The donors were healthy, HIV-negative adults who had no recently reported acute infections or vaccinations. Every donor was a Caucasian adult living in Nashville, Tennessee, USA. CD4+ T cells were enriched by magnetic negative selection; naive cells were then positively selected on CD45RA, and the negative fraction formed the memory subset. Blood was collected by leukapheresis, and PBMCs were isolated by Ficoll-Histopaque density gradient centrifugation and then cryopreserved in liquid nitrogen vapor phase. Purity and quantity of every magnetically sorted T cell population were checked by analytical flow cytometry. Genomic DNA was isolated from each sorted fraction and quantified by UV absorbance on a Nanodrop 2000c.

The sample comprised memory CD4+ T cells from PBMCs. Read against the paper, the sample's cell subset or site label means: CD45RA-negative fraction. The receptor's source is a man between 18 and 35 years old in good health. Some clones in this sample may be carry-over from other donors' samples. The chain employs TRBV7-2 and TRBJ2-2, with the D gene not clear enough to name. The DNA is as follows: TGTGCCAGCAGCTTAGGGGCGTCTTACAGAGCCACCGGGGAGCTGTTTTTT. Its coded protein is CASSLGASYRATGELFF.